The clone carrying this TCR beta chain was found a few times. As yet, its antigen is unknown. This specimen belongs to a study of T cell responses to AZD1222 COVID-19 vaccine. Profiled with immunoSEQ multiplex PCR; TCRdb holds only in-frame clones, not every one. The sample lists some 69,000 clones, 80% occurring once. The study, taken as a whole, reports: Targeting of unmutated variant regions was reportedly seen in nearly half of spike-specific TCRs.

Germline V lookup: CDR1 SGHAT, CDR2 FQNNGV. V lost 8 bases, J lost 6 bases, and 8 bases lay in between. The CDR3 spans 12 residues. Sequenced material: peripheral blood, taken 28 days after the second AZD1222 dose. The chain combines TRBV11-2 with TRBJ1-6; D unresolved. The source of this sequence is an adult who received the AZD1222 COVID-19 vaccine. CDR3 coding DNA: TGTGCCAGCGGGCCCGGTAATTCACCCCTCCACTTT. It encodes CASGPGNSPLHF.